This entry lists 3 T cell receptor beta chains sequenced from one sample in a study of CD8+ T cells in alopecia areata. Following RNA extraction, reverse transcription yielded cDNA that acted as the sequencing template. The method was immunoSEQ multiplex PCR; TCRdb's version includes in-frame clones alone and lacks a portion of them. The sample lists some 120,000 clones; less than 50% were seen once. Sample: NKG2D-low CD8+ T cells sorted from blood. The receptor source for this set is a human donor with alopecia areata.

The CDR3 loop reads CASIRGVSSGELFF. In DNA form, the CDR3 reads TGCGCCAGCATAAGGGGGGTATCGTCCGGGGAGCTGTTTTTT. This chain links TRBV23-1 with TRBJ2-2, with D perhaps matching TRBD1 or TRBD2 (6 bases each). TRBV23-1 is an ORF; its function is uncertain. The CDR3 has 14 amino acids. V lost 7 bases and J 6 bases, leaving 15 bases between the germline ends.

This sequence joins TRBV28 and TRBJ2-1, with a tentative D call TRBD1 (6 bases). This CDR3 is built from 14 residues. The germline V and J ends were trimmed by 4 bases and 1 base, with 8 bases remaining between them. CDR1 is MDHEN, CDR2 SYDVKM, per germline. The CDR3 DNA sequence: TGTGCCAGCAGTTACACAGGGTCCTACAATGAGCAGTTCTTC. Its translation is CASSYTGSYNEQFF.

The chain couples TRBV11-2 to TRBJ2-1; perhaps TRBD2 as D (6 bases). V shed 1 base and J shed 10 bases, with 11 bases lying between them. The CDR3 consists of 13 residues. Germline values: CDR1 SGHAT, CDR2 FQNNGV. The CDR3 nucleotides read TGTGCCAGCAGCTTAGTTCCTCGGGAGGAGCAGTTCTTC. It specifies CASSLVPREEQFF.